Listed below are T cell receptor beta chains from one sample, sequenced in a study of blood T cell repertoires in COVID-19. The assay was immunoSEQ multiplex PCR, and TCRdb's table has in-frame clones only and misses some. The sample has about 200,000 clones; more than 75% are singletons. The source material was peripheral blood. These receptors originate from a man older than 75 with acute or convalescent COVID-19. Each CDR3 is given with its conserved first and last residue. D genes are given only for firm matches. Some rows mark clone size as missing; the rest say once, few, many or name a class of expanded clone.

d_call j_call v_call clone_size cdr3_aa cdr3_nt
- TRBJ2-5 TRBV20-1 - CSASIRETQYF TGCAGTGCTAGTATCCGGGAGACCCAGTACTTC
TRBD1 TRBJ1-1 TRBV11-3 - CASSPNGRSGGRDTEAFF TGTGCCAGCAGCCCAAACGGGCGGTCAGGGGGCCGAGACACTGAAGCTTTCTTT
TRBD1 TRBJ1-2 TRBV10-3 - CAISNGTGSYTF TGTGCCATCAGTAATGGGACAGGCAGCTACACCTTC
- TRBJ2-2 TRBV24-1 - CATSDLGEGAGELFF TGTGCCACCAGTGATTTAGGGGAAGGAGCCGGGGAGCTGTTTTTT
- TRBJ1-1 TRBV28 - CASSFTWFEAFF TGTGCCAGCAGTTTCACTTGGTTTGAAGCTTTCTTT
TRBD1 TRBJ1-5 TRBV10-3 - CAISDGDRGKPQHF TGTGCCATCAGTGATGGGGACAGGGGGAAGCCCCAGCATTTT
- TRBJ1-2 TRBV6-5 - CASSYTGQGAGYTF TGTGCCAGCAGTTATACGGGCCAGGGCGCGGGCTACACCTTC
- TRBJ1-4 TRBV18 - CASSPKGMTNEKLFF TGTGCCAGCTCACCTAAGGGGATGACTAATGAAAAACTGTTTTTT
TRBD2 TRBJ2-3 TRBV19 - CASSGLAGGPDTQYF TGTGCCAGTAGTGGACTAGCGGGAGGGCCAGATACGCAGTATTTT
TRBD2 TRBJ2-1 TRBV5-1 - CASSPLAESSYNEQFF TGCGCCAGCAGCCCCCTAGCGGAGAGCTCCTACAATGAGCAGTTCTTC
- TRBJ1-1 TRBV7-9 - CASTLVPGSEAFF TGTGCCAGCACCCTCGTGCCAGGGTCTGAAGCTTTCTTT
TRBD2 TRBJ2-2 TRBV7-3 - CASSLRTSGRGLPGELFF TGTGCCAGCAGCCTGAGGACTAGCGGGAGAGGTTTGCCCGGGGAGCTGTTTTTT
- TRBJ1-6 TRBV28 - CASSTTPSPLHF TGTGCCAGCAGTACAACCCCTTCACCCCTCCACTTT
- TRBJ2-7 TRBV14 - CASSQDFRGQYF TGTGCCAGCAGCCAGGACTTCAGGGGGCAGTACTTC
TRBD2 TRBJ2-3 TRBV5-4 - CASSSGGDSGVRNTDTQYF TGTGCCAGCAGCTCGGGGGGGGATTCTGGCGTGAGAAACACAGATACGCAGTATTTT
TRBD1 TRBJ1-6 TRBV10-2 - CASWDRGNSPLHF TGCGCCAGCTGGGACAGGGGGAATTCACCCCTCCACTTT
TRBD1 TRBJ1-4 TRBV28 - CASSLPGQGWEKLFF TGTGCCAGCAGTCTCCCGGGACAGGGCTGGGAAAAACTGTTTTTT
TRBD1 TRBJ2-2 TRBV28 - CASRDLTGATGELFF TGTGCCAGCAGAGACCTAACAGGGGCTACCGGGGAGCTGTTTTTT
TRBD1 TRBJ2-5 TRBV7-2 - CASSPGQGKETQYF TGTGCCAGCAGCCCGGGACAGGGTAAAGAGACCCAGTACTTC
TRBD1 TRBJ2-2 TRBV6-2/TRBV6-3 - CASSPTGDTGELFF TGTGCCAGCAGCCCGACAGGGGACACCGGGGAGCTGTTTTTT
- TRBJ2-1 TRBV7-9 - CASSWGGAGNEQFF TGTGCCAGCAGCTGGGGTGGAGCGGGCAATGAGCAGTTCTTC
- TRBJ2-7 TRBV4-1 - CASSQDKITPGVANPYEQYF TGCGCCAGCAGCCAAGATAAAATTACACCGGGAGTAGCGAACCCCTACGAGCAGTACTTC
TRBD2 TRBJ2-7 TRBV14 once CASSHPTSAYEQYF TGTGCCAGCAGCCACCCGACTAGCGCATACGAGCAGTACTTC
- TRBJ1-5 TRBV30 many CAWGGDSNQPQHF TGTGCCTGGGGAGGAGATAGCAATCAGCCCCAGCATTTT
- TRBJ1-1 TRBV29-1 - CSSGRNTEAFF TGCAGCTCGGGGAGGAACACTGAAGCTTTCTTT
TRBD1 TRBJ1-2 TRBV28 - CASSFSGGRNYGYTF TGTGCCAGCAGTTTTTCAGGGGGCAGAAACTATGGCTACACCTTC
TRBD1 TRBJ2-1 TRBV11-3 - CASSYRGGYNEQFF TGTGCCAGCAGCTACAGGGGTGGCTACAATGAGCAGTTCTTC
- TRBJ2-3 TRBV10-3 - CAISRTATDTQYF TGTGCCATCAGCAGGACAGCCACAGATACGCAGTATTTT
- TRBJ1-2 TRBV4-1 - CASSQDPRDGYTF TGCGCCAGCAGCCAAGACCCGAGGGATGGCTACACCTTC
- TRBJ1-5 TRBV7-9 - CASSQGNQPQHF TGTGCCAGCAGCCAGGGTAATCAGCCCCAGCATTTT
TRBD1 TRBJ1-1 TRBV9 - CASSQGASTEAFF TGTGCCAGCAGTCAGGGGGCATCCACCGAAGCTTTCTTT
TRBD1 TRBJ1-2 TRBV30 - CALRDRGPYGYTF TGTGCCTTGCGGGACAGGGGCCCCTATGGCTACACCTTC
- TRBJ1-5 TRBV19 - CASSISRGSNSNQPQHF TGTGCCAGTAGTATCTCCAGGGGAAGTAATAGCAATCAGCCCCAGCATTTT
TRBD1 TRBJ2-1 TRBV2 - CASTSQGVRGDEQFF TGTGCCAGCACCTCTCAGGGGGTCCGTGGAGATGAGCAGTTCTTC
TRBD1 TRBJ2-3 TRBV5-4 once CASRRGQGTLDTQYF TGTGCCAGCAGGAGAGGACAGGGGACTTTGGATACGCAGTATTTT
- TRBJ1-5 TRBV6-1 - CASSDESGQPQHF TGTGCCAGCAGTGACGAGTCCGGTCAGCCCCAGCATTTT
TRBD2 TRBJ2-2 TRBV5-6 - CASSPRVGRTGELFF TGTGCCAGCAGCCCCCGAGTCGGGAGGACCGGGGAGCTGTTTTTT
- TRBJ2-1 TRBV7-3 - CASGVAYNEQFF TGTGCTTCGGGAGTGGCCTACAATGAGCAGTTCTTC
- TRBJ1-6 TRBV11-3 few CASSLGLGDNSPLHF TGTGCCAGCAGCTTAGGTCTTGGAGATAATTCACCCCTCCACTTT
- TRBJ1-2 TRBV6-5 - CASSYSNAANYGYTF TGTGCCAGCAGTTACTCGAACGCGGCTAACTATGGCTACACCTTC
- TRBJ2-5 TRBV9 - CASSVEGQRKETQYF TGTGCCAGCAGCGTAGAAGGACAGAGAAAAGAGACCCAGTACTTC
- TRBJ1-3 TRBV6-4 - CASNPGGTIGNTIYF TGTGCCAGCAATCCAGGAGGGACCATTGGAAACACCATATATTTT
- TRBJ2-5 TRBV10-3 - CATSGGQETQYF TGTGCCACCTCAGGGGGGCAAGAGACCCAGTACTTC
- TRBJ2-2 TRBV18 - CASSPQAATGELFF TGTGCCAGCTCACCACAGGCAGCGACCGGGGAGCTGTTTTTT
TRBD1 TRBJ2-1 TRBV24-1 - CATRQGASYNEQFF TGTGCCACCCGACAGGGGGCCTCCTACAATGAGCAGTTCTTC
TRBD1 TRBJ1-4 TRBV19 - CASGDRGGEKLFF TGTGCCAGTGGGGACAGGGGGGGTGAAAAACTGTTTTTT
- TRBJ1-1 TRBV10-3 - CAISSRDLGTEAFF TGTGCCATCAGTTCCCGGGACTTAGGCACTGAAGCTTTCTTT
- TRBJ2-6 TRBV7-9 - CASTKESGANVLTF TGTGCCAGCACCAAGGAGTCTGGGGCCAACGTCCTGACTTTC
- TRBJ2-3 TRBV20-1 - CSASFKSLDTQYF TGCAGTGCTAGTTTCAAAAGCCTAGATACGCAGTATTTT